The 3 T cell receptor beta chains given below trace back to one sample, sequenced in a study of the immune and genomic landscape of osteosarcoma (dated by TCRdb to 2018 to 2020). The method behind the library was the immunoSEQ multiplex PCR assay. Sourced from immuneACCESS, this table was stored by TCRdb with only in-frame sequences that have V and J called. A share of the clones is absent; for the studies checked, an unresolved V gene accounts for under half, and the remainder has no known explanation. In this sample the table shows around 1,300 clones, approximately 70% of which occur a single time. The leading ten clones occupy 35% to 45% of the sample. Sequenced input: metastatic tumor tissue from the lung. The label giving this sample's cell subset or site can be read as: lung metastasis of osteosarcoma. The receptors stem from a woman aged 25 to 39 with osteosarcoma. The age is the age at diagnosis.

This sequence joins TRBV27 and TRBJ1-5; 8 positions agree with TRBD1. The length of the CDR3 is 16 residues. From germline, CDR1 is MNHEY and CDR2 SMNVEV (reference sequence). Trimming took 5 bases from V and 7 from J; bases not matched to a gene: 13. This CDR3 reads CASSPGTGALVQPQHF. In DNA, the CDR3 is TGTGCCAGCAGTCCCGGGACAGGTGCCTTGGTACAGCCCCAGCATTTT.

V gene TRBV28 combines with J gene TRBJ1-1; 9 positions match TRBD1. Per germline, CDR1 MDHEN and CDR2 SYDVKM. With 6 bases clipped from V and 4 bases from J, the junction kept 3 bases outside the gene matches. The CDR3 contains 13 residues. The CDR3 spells CASRETGGTEAFF. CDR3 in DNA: TGTGCCAGCAGAGAGACAGGGGGCACTGAAGCTTTCTTT.

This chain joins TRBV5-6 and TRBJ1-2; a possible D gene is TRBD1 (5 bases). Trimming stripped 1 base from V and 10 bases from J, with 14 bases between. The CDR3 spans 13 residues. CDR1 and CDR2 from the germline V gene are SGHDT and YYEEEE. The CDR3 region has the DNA TGTGCCAGCAGCTTGAAGAGGACACCATCCTACACCTTC. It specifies CASSLKRTPSYTF.